The 14 T cell receptor beta chains reported below all come from one sample, sequenced in a study of OX40 agonist ivuxolimab in advanced cancers. Profiled with immunoSEQ multiplex PCR; TCRdb holds only in-frame clones, not every one. This sample yields 65,000 to 95,000 clones, of which roughly nine tenths are seen a single time; 4.8% belongs to the top ten. The sequencing here drew on CD4+ or CD8+ T cells sorted from blood, taken in a trial of the OX40 agonist ivuxolimab. The receptors shown here come from an adult with an advanced solid tumor such as melanoma, head and neck, liver or kidney cancer.

This chain's CDR3 is CASTLRTNTEAFF. In DNA, the CDR3 is TGTGCCAGCACATTAAGAACGAACACTGAAGCTTTCTTT. This chain connects TRBV28 to TRBJ1-1; D not resolved. V lost 7 bases to trimming and J lost 1 base, with 10 bases between them. Germline V gene sequence: CDR1 MDHEN, CDR2 SYDVKM. CDR3 length equals 13 residues.

V and J are TRBV5-5 and TRBJ2-1, with D unclear. In germline, CDR1 is SGHKS, CDR2 YYEKEE (reference sequence). The CDR3 has 13 residues. Deletions cut 1 base from V and 5 bases from J, with 7 bases between. The CDR3 DNA reads TGTGCCAGCAGCTTGCTAGTTAACAATGAGCAGTTCTTC. This translates into CASSLLVNNEQFF. The full variable domain, its missing parts supplied by reference TRBV5-5 and TRBJ2-1, is DAGVTQSPTHLIKTRGQQVTLRCSPISGHKSVSWYQQVLGQGPQFIFQYYEKEERGRGNFPDRFSARQFPNYSSELNVNALLLGDSALYLCASSLLVNNEQFFGPGTRLTVL.

The chain employs TRBV9 and TRBJ2-3, with 8 nucleotides matching TRBD2. The V segment lost 0 bases and the J segment 3 bases; nucleotides outside the gene matches: 3. Germline V gene lookup returns CDR1 SGDLS and CDR2 YYNGEE. This CDR3 is built from 15 residues. The CDR3 nucleotides are TGTGCCAGCAGCGTAGCTAGCGGGCGTACAGATACGCAGTATTTT. Translated: CASSVASGRTDTQYF. The full variable domain, in which reference TRBV9 and TRBJ2-3 provide the parts outside the CDR3, is DSGVTQTPKHLITATGQRVTLRCSPRSGDLSVYWYQQSLDQGLQFLIQYYNGEERAKGNILERFSAQQFPDLHSELNLSSLELGDSALYFCASSVASGRTDTQYFGPGTRLTVL.

This clone showed up just once. CDR3 residues: CASSLEGDRALGEQYF. The CDR3 DNA reads TGTGCCAGCAGCTTAGAGGGGGACCGAGCCCTGGGCGAGCAGTACTTC. The chain has TRBV7-9 and TRBJ2-7, with D perhaps matching TRBD1 (6 bases). V was cut by 1 base and J by 6 bases, with 19 bases left in between. Germline CDR1 and CDR2: SEHNR and FQNEAQ (reference sequence). CDR3 length: 16 residues.

This chain joins TRBV5-1 and TRBJ2-1, with TRBD2 matching over 9 bases. J was trimmed by 2 bases and V by 0 bases; bases with no gene match: 6. Germline lookup yields CDR1 SGHRS and CDR2 YFSETQ. The CDR3 is 17 amino acids. The CDR3 region is CASSLGALAGTYNEQFF. DNA of the CDR3: TGCGCCAGCAGCTTGGGCGCTCTAGCGGGAACCTACAATGAGCAGTTCTTC. Together with reference TRBV5-1 and TRBJ2-1, the CDR3 gives the full variable domain: KAGVTQTPRYLIKTRGQQVTLSCSPISGHRSVSWYQQTPGQGLQFLFEYFSETQRNKGNFPGRFSGRQFSNSRSEMNVSTLELGDSALYLCASSLGALAGTYNEQFFGPGTRLTVL.

The chain uses TRBV30 and TRBJ1-2, with a possible D match to TRBD1 (6 bases). CDR3 length: 16 residues. Germline-derived CDR1 and CDR2 are GTSNPN and SVGIG (reference sequence). V lost 4 bases, J lost 4 bases, and 22 bases lay in between. The CDR3 DNA reads as TGTGCCTGGACCAAGGTGGGCTCCGCGGGGGCCTATGGCTACACCTTC. It translates to CAWTKVGSAGAYGYTF.

The chain is built from TRBV6-5 and TRBJ2-1; 7 bases are a match to TRBD1. V shed 5 bases and J 12 bases; nucleotides not matched to a gene: 16. Germline loops: CDR1 MNHEY, CDR2 SVGAGI. There are 15 residues in the CDR3. The CDR3 reads CASSGRQGGAMGQFF. CDR3 sequence (DNA): TGTGCCAGCAGTGGCCGACAGGGTGGGGCAATGGGGCAGTTCTTC.

V gene TRBV15 combines with J gene TRBJ2-5; 8 bases line up with TRBD2. Germline V CDR1 and CDR2: LNHNV, YYDKDF (reference sequence). V dropped 6 bases and J dropped 5; count of bases not matched to a gene: 8. The CDR3 totals 14 residues. CDR3: CATSLAGGRETQYF. CDR3 sequence (DNA): TGTGCCACCAGTCTGGCGGGAGGTCGGGAGACCCAGTACTTC.

Only a few counts were recorded for this clone. This chain connects TRBV6-1 to TRBJ2-3; D may be TRBD1 (5 bases). Trimming left V 8 bases short and J 3 bases short, with 18 bases between. The CDR3 extends over 15 amino acids. Looked up from germline, CDR1 is MNHNS and CDR2 is SASEGT. The CDR3 DNA reads as TGTGCCAGCGCAGGTTGGCAGGGAAGGACAGATACGCAGTATTTT. Translation: CASAGWQGRTDTQYF.

The chain has TRBV7-9 and TRBJ2-7; 7 nucleotides agree with TRBD2. This CDR3 has 17 residues. Looked up from germline, CDR1 is SEHNR and CDR2 is FQNEAQ (reference sequence). Trimming at V came to 1 base and at J to 4 bases, leaving 13 bases not matched to a gene. The CDR3 sequence is CASSLGLVLAEYYEQYF. CDR3 bases: TGTGCCAGCAGCTTAGGTTTGGTCCTAGCGGAATATTACGAGCAGTACTTC.

The chain carries TRBV2 and TRBJ2-1; perhaps TRBD2 as D (6 bases). Germline values: CDR1 SNHLY, CDR2 FYNNEI. Between the trimmed V and J ends, which lost 2 bases and 7 bases, there was a span of 15 bases. CDR3 length: 15 amino acids. CDR3 DNA: TGTGCCAGCAGTGAAAGGAGTAGCGGATGGAATGAGCAGTTCTTC. It codes for CASSERSSGWNEQFF. The variable domain in full, with the rest retrieved from reference TRBV2 and TRBJ2-1, is EPEVTQTPSHQVTQMGQEVILRCVPISNHLYFYWYRQILGQKVEFLVSFYNNEISEKSEIFDDQFSVERPDGSNFTLKIRSTKLEDSAMYFCASSERSSGWNEQFFGPGTRLTVL.

The chain combines TRBV18 with TRBJ1-4; D remains ambiguous. Germline CDR1 KGHSH, CDR2 LQKENI. V dropped 3 bases and J dropped 11 bases, with 19 bases sitting between them. There are 15 residues in the CDR3. The CDR3 DNA sequence: TGTGCCAGCTCACCTGCCCGACTGGTTAATTCGAAACTGTTTTTT. It is translated as CASSPARLVNSKLFF.

The CDR3 spells CASSSGQGTDTQYF. CDR3 DNA sequence: TGTGCCAGCAGTTCGGGACAGGGCACAGATACGCAGTATTTT. The rearrangement joins TRBV27 to TRBJ2-3; TRBD1 matches at 8 bases. Looked up from germline, CDR1 is MNHEY and CDR2 is SMNVEV (reference sequence). The CDR3 covers 14 residues. Trimming cost V 4 bases and J 1 base; bases outside gene matches: 1.

The chain combines TRBV2 with TRBJ2-6; D may be TRBD1 or TRBD2 (6 bases each). V dropped 6 bases and J dropped 0 bases, with 15 bases sitting between them. CDR1 and CDR2 (germline): SNHLY, FYNNEI. This CDR3 is 17 amino acids long. The CDR3 DNA is TGTGCCAGCAGGCGACAGGAGGGGAGCTCTGGGGCCAACGTCCTGACTTTC. This gives the protein CASRRQEGSSGANVLTF. Filled out from reference TRBV2 and TRBJ2-6, the complete variable domain reads EPEVTQTPSHQVTQMGQEVILRCVPISNHLYFYWYRQILGQKVEFLVSFYNNEISEKSEIFDDQFSVERPDGSNFTLKIRSTKLEDSAMYFCASRRQEGSSGANVLTFGAGSRLTVL.